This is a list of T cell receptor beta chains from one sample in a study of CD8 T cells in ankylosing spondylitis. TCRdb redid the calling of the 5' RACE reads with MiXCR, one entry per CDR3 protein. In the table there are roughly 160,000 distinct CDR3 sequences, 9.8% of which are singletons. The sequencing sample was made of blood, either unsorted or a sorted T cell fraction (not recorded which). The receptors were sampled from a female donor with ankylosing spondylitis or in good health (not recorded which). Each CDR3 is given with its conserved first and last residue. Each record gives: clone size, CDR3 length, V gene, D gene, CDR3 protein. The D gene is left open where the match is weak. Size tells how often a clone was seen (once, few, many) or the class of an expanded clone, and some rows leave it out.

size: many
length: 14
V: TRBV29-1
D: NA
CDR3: CSVVPTRGENTIYF

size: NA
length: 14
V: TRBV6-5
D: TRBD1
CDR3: CASSSGTGADEQYF

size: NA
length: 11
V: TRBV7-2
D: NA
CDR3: CASRIDNEQFF

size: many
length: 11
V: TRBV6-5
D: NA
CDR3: CASTGGNEQFF

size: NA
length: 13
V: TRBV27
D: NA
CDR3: CASSLSSGGSLHF

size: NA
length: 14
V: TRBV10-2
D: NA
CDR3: CASRPGSYTYEQYF

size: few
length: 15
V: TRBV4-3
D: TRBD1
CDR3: CASSPWDRGENIQYF

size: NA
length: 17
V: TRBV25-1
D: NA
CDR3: CASIGTSGAIFNTEAFF

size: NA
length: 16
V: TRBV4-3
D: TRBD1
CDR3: CASSQGGTGGPYEQYF

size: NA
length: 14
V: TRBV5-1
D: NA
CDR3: CASSFETGFYGYTF

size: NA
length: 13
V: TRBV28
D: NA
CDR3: CASEGQGYEKLFF

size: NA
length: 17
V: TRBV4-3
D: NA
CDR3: CASSQDFSGDGYYEQYF

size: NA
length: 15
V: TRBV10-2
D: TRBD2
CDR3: CASSVASGRLDEQFF

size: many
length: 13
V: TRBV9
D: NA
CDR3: CASSPGTNYEQYF

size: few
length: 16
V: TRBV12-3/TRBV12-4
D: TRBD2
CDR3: CASSPGLAGDQETQYF

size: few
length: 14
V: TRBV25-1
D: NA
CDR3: CASSEWGSQETQYF

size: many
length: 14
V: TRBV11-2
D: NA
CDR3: CASRFPGRLGEQYF

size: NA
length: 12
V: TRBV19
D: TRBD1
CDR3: CASTPTGTEAFF

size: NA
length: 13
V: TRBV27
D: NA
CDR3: CASSTYLNTEAFF

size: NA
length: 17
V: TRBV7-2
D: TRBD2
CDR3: CASSPTGTSLSTDTQYF

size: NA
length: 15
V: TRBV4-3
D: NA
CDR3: CASSQGAWGYYGYTF

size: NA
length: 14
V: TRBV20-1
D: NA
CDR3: CSAHLLGMNTEAFF

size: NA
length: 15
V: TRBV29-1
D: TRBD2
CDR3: CSVAGTSGSQETQYF

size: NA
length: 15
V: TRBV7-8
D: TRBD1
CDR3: CASSSRTGGIYGYTF

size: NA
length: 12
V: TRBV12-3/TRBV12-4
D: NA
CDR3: CASSLSVGEQFF

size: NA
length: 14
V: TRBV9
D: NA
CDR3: CASSTTAGSYEQYF

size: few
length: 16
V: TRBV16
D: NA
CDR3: CASSQSRTDLTGEQFF

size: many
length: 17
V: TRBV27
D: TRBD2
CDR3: CASSQSLPGGGYNEQFF

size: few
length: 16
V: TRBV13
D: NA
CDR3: CASSSRGRGAKDTQYF

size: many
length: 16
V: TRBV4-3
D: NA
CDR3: CASSQDSGASPNEQYF

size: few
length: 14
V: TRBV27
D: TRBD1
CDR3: CASSAGGAGYEQYF

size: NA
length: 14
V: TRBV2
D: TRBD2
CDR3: CASSRTSGYNEQFF

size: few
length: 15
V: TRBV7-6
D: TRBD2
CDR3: CASSLTLAANNEQFF

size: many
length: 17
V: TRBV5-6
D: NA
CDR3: CASSWVSGFSSYNEQFF

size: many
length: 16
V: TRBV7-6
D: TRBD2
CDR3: CASSFQGGRAGDEQFF

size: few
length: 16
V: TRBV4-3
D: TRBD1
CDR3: CASSESGQGSPYEQYF

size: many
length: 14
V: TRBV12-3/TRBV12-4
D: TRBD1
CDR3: CASGDRGLKDGYTF

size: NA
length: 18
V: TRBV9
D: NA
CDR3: CASSVSRGKVRSYNEQFF

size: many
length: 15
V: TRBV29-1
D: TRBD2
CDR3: CSVDFGTMSSYEQYF

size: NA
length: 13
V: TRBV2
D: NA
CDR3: CASGDTYNEKLFF

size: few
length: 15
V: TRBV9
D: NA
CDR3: CASSVRGTPYNEQFF

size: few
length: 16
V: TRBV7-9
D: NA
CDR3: CASSLGRGLAKNIQYF

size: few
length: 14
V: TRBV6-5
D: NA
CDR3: CASSYSNPGDTQYF

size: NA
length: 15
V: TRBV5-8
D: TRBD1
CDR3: CASSGMTGKDTEAFF